The TCR beta chain described here comes from a study of T cells in women clearing cervical HPV infection. The overall study: Controls gave blood once infection was undetectable; cases at lesion identification. Only a few women had HLA typing results available.

In regard to this clone: The antigen is unknown. The DNA ends 3 residues before the CDR3 does, and the rest of the CDR3 is filled in from the germline J gene.

Study results and caveats: Richness plus V gene abundances separated cases from controls with AUC roughly 0.88. TRBV6-7 relative abundance averaged roughly 0.1% in cases and 0.16% in controls.

Between the trimmed V and J ends, which lost 5 bases and 1 base, there was a span of 14 bases. This CDR3 contains 15 residues. CDR1 is LNHDA and CDR2 is SQIVND in the germline V gene (reference sequence). Clones were read by immunoSEQ multiplex PCR, and TCRdb kept only the in-frame ones, dropping some. This sample contains tens of thousands of clones. The sample taken for sequencing was blood buffy coat. This clonotype was sampled from a woman aged 18 to 69 with a cervical HPV16 infection that either progressed to CIN3+ or cleared (not recorded which). V is TRBV19 and J is TRBJ1-1; weak D call: TRBD1 (5 bases). Partial CDR3 DNA: TGTGCCAGTAGTGACCTTGGACATAAGAACACTGAA. This translates into CASSDLGHKNTE. The full CDR3 sequence reads CASSDLGHKNTEAFF.